This TCR beta chain was identified in a study of beta chain features in type 1 diabetes. Whole-study context: The study found patients and healthy donors alike in age, gender and cell yields. Study results and limitations: The study found fewer insertions and more deletions at VDJ junctions in type 1 diabetes patients. In every one of the four CD4+ subsets, TCRB CDR3s were moderately but significantly shorter in Type 1 diabetes patients.

CDR3 length: 14 residues. CDR1 SGHRS and CDR2 YFSETQ come from the germline V gene. V was clipped by 4 bases and J by 7 bases, with 17 bases between them. The whole isolated RNA underwent reverse transcription, so sequencing captured expressed TCRB transcripts. TCRdb's table, derived via immunoSEQ multiplex PCR, lists solely in-frame clones and lacks some. The sample carries roughly 300,000 clones, 13% to 15% recorded once. Points on this clone: Its antigen is still unknown.

The J gene is TRBJ1-2, the V gene TRBV5-1; weak D call: TRBD1 (6 bases). The sequence came from a man aged 30 to 45 in good health. Material: central memory CD4+ T cells from blood. CDR3 in DNA: TGCGCCAGCAGCCCCCGCGCAGGGGAAAGTGGCTACACCTTC. This sequence encodes CASSPRAGESGYTF.